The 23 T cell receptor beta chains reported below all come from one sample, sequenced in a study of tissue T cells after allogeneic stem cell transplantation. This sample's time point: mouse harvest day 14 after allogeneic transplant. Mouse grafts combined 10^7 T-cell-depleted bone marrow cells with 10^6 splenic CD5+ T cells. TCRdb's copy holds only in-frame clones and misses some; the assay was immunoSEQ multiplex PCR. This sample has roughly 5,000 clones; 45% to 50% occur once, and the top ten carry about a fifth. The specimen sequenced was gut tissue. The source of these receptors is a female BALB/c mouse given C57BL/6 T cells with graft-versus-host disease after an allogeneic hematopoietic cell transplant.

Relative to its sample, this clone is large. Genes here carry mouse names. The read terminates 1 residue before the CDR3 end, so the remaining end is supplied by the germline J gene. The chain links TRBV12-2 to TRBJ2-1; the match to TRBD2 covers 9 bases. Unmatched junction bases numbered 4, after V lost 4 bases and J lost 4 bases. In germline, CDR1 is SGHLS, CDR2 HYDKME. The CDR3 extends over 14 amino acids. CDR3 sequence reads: CASSNWGDYAEQFF. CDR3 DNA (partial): TGTGCCAGCTCAAACTGGGGGGATTATGCTGAGCAGTTC.

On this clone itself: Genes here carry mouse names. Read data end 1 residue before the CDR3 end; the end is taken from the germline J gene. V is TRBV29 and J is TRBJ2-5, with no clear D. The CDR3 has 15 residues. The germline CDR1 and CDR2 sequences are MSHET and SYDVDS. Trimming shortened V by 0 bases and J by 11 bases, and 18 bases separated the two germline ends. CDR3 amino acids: CASSLSPRHIYDQYF. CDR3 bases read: TGTGCTAGCAGTTTATCACCACGACACATCTATGACCAGTAC.

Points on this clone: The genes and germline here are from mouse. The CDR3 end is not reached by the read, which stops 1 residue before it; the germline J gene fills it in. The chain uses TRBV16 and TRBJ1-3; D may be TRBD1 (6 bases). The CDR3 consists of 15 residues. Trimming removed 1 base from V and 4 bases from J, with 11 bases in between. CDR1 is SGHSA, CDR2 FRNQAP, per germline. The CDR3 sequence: CASSLVGQGGNTLYF. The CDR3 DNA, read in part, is TGTGCAAGCAGCTTAGTAGGGCAGGGGGGAAATACGCTCTAT.

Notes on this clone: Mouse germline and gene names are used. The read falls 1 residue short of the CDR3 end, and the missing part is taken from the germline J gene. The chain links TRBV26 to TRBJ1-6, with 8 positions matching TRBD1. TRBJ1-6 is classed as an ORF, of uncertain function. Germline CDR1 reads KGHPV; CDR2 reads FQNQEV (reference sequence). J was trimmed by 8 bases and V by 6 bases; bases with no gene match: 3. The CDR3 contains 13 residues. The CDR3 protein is CASRDREDSPLYF. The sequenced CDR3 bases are TGTGCCAGCAGGGACAGGGAGGATTCGCCCCTCTAC.

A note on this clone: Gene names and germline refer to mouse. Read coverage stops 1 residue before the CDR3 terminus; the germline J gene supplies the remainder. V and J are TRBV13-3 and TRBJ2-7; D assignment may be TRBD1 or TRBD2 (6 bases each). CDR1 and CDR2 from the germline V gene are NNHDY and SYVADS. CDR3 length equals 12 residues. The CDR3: CPTRPRGREQYF. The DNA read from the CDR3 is TGTCCCACTAGACCGCGGGGGCGGGAACAGTAC.

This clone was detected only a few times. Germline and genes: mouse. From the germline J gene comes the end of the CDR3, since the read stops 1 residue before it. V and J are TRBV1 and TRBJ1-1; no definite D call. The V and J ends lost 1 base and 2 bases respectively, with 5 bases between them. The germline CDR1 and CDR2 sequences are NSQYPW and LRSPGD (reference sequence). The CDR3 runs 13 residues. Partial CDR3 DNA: TGCACCTGCAGTGCAGGACTCAACACAGAAGTCTTC. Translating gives CTCSAGLNTEVF. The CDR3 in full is CTCSAGLNTEVFF.

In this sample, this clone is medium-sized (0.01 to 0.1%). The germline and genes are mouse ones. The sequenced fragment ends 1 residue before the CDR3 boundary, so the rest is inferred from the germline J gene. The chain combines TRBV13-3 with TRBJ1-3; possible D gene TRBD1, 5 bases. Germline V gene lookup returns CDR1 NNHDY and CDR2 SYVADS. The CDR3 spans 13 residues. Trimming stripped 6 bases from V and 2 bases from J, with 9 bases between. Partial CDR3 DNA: TGTGCCAGCACCCAGGGAACTGGAAATACGCTCTAT. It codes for CASTQGTGNTLY. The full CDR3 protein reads CASTQGTGNTLYF.

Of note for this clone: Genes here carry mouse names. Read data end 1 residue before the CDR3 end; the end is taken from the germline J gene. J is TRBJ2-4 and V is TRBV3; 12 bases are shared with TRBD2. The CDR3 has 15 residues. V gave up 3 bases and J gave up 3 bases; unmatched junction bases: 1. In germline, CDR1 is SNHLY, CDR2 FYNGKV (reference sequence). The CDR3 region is CASSLGLGGQNTLYF. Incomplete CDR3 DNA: TGTGCCAGCAGCTTGGGACTGGGGGGACAAAACACCTTGTAC.

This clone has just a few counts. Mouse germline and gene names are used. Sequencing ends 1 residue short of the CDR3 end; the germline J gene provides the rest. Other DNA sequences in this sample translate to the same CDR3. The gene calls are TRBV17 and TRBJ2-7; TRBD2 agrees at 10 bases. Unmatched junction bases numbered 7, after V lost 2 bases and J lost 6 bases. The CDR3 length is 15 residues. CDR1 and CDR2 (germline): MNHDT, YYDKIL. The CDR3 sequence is CASSRWLGGRGEQYF. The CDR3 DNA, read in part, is TGTGCTAGCAGTAGATGGCTGGGGGGGCGGGGTGAACAGTAC.

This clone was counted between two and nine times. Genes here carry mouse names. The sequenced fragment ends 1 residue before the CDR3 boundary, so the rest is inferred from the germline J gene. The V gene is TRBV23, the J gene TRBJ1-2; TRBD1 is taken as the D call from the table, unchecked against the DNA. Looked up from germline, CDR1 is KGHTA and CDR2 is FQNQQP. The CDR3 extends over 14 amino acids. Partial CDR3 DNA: TGCTCCAGCAGGACCGGGCTAGGGGGCTCCGACTACACC. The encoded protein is CSSRTGLGGSDYT. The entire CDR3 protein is CSSRTGLGGSDYTF. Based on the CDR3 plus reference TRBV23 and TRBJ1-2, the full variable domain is DAAVTQKPRYLIKMKGQEAEMKCIPEKGHTAVFWYQQKQSKELKFLIYFQNQQPLDQIDMVKERFSAVCPSSSLCSLGIRTCEAEDSALYLCSSRTGLGGSDYTFGSGTRLLVI.

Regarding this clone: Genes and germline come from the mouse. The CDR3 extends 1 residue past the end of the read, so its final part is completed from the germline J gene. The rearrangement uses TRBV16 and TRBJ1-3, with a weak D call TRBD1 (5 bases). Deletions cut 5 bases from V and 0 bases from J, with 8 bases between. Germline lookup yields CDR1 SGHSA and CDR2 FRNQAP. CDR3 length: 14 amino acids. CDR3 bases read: TGTGCAAGCAGCCCGACAGATTCTGGAAATACGCTCTAT. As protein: CASSPTDSGNTLY. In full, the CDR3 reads CASSPTDSGNTLYF.

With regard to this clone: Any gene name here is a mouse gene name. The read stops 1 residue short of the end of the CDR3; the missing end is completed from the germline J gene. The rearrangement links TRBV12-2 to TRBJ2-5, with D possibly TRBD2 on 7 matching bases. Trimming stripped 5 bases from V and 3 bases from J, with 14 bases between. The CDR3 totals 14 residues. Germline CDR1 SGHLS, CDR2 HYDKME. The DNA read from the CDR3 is TGTGCCAGCTTTGCTGGGGGCCGTCAAGACACCCAGTAC. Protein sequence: CASFAGGRQDTQY. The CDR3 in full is CASFAGGRQDTQYF.

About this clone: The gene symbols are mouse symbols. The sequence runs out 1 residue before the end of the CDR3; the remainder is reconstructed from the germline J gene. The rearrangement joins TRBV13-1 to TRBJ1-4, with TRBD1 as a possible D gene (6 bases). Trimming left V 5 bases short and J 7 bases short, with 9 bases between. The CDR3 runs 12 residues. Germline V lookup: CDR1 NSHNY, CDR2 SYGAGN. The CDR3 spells CASRQGGERLFF. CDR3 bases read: TGTGCCAGCAGACAGGGAGGCGAAAGATTATTT.

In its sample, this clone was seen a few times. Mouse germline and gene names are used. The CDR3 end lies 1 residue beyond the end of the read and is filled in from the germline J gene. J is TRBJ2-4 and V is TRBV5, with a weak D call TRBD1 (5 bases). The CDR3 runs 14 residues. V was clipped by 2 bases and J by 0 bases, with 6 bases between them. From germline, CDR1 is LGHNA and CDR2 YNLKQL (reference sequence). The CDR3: CASSQRQSQNTLYF. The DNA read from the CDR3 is TGTGCCAGCAGCCAAAGACAGAGTCAAAACACCTTGTAC.

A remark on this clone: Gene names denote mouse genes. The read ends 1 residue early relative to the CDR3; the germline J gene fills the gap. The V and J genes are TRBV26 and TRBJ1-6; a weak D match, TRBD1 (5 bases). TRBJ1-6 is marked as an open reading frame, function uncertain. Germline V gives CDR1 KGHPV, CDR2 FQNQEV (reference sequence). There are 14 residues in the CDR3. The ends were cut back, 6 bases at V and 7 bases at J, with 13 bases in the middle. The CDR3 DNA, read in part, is TGTGCCAGCAGCCTCAGGGAGGGAAATTCGCCCCTCTAC. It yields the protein CASSLREGNSPLY. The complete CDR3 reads CASSLREGNSPLYF.

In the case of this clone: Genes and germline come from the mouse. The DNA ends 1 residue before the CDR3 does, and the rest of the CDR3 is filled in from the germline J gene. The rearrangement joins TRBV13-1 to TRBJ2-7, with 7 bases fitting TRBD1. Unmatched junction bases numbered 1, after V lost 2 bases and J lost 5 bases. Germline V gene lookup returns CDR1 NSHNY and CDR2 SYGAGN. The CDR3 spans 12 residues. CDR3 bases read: TGTGCCAGCAGTGAGACAGGGCATGAACAGTAC. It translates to CASSETGHEQY. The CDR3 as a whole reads CASSETGHEQYF.

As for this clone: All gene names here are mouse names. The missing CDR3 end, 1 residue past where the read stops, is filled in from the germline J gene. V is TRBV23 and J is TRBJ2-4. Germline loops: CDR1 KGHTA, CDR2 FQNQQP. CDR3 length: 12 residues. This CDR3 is CSSSQRQNTLYF. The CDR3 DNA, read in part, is TGCTCCAGCAGTCAACGTCAAAACACCTTGTAC.

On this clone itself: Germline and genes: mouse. The CDR3 spells CASSWTGGEQYF. The sequenced part of the CDR3 DNA is TGTGCTAGCAGTTGGACTGGGGGCGAACAGTAC. This sequence joins TRBV29 and TRBJ2-7, with 10 positions matching TRBD2. The CDR3 end is not reached by the read, which stops 1 residue before it; the germline J gene fills it in. Germline loops: CDR1 MSHET, CDR2 SYDVDS. The CDR3 has 12 amino acids. Unmatched junction bases numbered 1, after V lost 4 bases and J lost 7 bases.

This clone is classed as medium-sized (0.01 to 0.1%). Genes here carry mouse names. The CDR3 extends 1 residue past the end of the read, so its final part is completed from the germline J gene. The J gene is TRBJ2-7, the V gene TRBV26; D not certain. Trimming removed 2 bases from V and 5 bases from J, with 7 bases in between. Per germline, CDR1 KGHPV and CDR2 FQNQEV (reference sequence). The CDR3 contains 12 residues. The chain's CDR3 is CASSLELDEQYF. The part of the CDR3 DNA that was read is TGTGCCAGCAGTCTGGAACTAGATGAACAGTAC.

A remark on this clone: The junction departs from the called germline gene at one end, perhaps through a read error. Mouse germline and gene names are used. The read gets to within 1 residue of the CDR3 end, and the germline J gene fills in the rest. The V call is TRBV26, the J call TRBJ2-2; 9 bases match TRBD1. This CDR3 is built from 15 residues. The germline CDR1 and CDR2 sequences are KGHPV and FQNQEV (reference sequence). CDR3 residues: CASSLTGGNAGQLYF. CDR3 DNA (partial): TGTGCCAGCAGTTTGACAGGGGGAAACGCCGGGCAGCTCTAC.

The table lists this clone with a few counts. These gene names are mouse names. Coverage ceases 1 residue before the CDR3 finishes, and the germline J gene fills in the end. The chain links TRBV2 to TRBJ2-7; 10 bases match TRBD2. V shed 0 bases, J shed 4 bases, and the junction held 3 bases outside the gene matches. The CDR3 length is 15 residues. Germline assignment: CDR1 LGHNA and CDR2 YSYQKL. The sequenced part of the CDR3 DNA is TGTGCCAGCAGCCAAGACCGGGACTGGGGTTATGAACAGTAC. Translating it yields CASSQDRDWGYEQY. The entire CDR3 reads CASSQDRDWGYEQYF.

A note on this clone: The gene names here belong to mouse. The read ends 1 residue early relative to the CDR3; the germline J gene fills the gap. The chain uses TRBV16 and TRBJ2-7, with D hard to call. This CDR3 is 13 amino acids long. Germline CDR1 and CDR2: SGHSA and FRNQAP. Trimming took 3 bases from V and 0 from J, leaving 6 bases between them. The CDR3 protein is CASSFTASYEQYF. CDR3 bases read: TGTGCAAGCAGCTTCACAGCCTCCTATGAACAGTAC.

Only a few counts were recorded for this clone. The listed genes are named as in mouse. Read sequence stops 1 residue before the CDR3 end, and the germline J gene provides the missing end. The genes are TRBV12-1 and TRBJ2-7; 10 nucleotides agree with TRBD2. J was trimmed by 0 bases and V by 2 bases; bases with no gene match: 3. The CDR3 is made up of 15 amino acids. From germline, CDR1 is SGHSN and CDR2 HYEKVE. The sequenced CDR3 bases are TGTGCCAGCTCTCGTCTGGGGGGGCGCTCCTATGAACAGTAC. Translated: CASSRLGGRSYEQY. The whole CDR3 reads CASSRLGGRSYEQYF.